This T cell receptor (beta chain) was found in a study of early T cells in non-severe SARS-CoV-2 infection listed by TCRdb under 2021. About the study as a whole: TCR sequencing used bulk RNA from unsorted whole blood, so alpha and beta chains could not be paired.

Library creation used 5' RACE. These reads were obtained on a NextSeq 500. In the TCR library protocol, unique molecular identifiers were attached to individual cDNA molecules to correct for PCR bias and sequencing error. Both TCR alpha and beta chains were sequenced, and tight co-correlation was observed between alpha and beta sequence abundances in each sample. Per the original workflow: V gene, J gene and CDR3 annotation of TCR sequences was performed with Decombinator V4. TCRs were defined as expanded if a significant change between any two time points was detected under a Poisson model with p below 0.0001. TCR abundances were normalised to the total number of TCRs sequenced per sample and were expressed as counts per million. TRAV1-2 paired with TRAJ12, TRAJ20 or TRAJ33 defined MAIT TCRs, while TRAV10 paired with TRAJ18 defined iNKT TCRs. A search of VDJdb, accessed on 1 November 2021, was run for TCRs annotated to CMV, EBV and SARS-CoV-2, with TCRs annotated for multiple antigens excluded. Using fastp trimming at Q25 and MiXCR clonotype assembly, TCRdb reanalyzed the public sequencing data and kept in-frame beta chains. Rows with one shared CDR3 protein collapse into an entry with the most common genes and DNA. These V and J calls originate from TCRdb's pipeline instead of the authors' own analysis. The sample table lists 80,000 or so distinct CDR3 sequences, roughly 12% of them with a count of one. The ten largest clones add up to 3.4% of the sample.

A case-control design nested within a healthcare worker cohort in London, UK, was used, with weekly nasopharyngeal swab PCR tests and blood sampling performed. Healthcare workers were recruited during the week of the UK lockdown, between 23 and 31 March 2020, and followed weekly for up to about 15 weeks. For CDR1 and CDR2, the germline V gene (reference sequence) lists MNHEY and SMNVEV. The junction carries 8 bases between V and J, which are trimmed by 3 bases and 6 bases respectively. Spanning cysteine to phenylalanine, the CDR3 consists of 13 amino acids. Only CDR3 DNA remains: 39 bases, in frame from the first base. About this clonotype: The antigen this receptor binds is unknown. No base qualities exist here, and no much larger clone lies one base off it.

Paper-wide results and their limitations: VDJdb matching was skewed toward anti-spike CD8 responses and likely underestimated virus-specific expansions, missing private and CD4 specificities.

The sample taken for sequencing was whole blood. The sequence was collected from an adult who was a healthcare worker with PCR-confirmed SARS-CoV-2 infection or an uninfected control (not recorded which). This chain joins TRBV27 to TRBJ2-2; the D segment cannot be called with confidence. The DNA is TGTGCCAGCAGTTTCCATGGGCCCGGGGAGCTGTTTTTT. This translates into CASSFHGPGELFF.